This T cell receptor beta chain was recovered during a study of cytomegalovirus exposure and HLA in healthy donors. Overall study results and limits: Analysis performed later showed TCR beta chains linked to HLA being more clonally expanded than equally common others. The authors reported that TCR beta sequences could predict HLA-A and HLA-B alleles. These predictions were accurate for most subjects in the first cohort. Most TCR sequences were rare, but some public TCRs occurred in many donors. TCR beta V segments were, for the most part, productive about 87% or about 30% of the time in an earlier analysis.

Primers for the PCR totalled 60 Vbeta and 13 Jbeta. The repertoire was sequenced with immunoSEQ multiplex PCR; TCRdb's copy has only in-frame clones and lacks some. The sample totals just under 90,000 clones. To note about this clone: What it binds is not known.

Germline V gene sequence: CDR1 MNHEY, CDR2 SVGAGI. The CDR3 has 14 amino acids. V was clipped by 2 bases and J by 7 bases; unmatched bases: 3. The chain carries TRBV6-5 and TRBJ1-4; 8 bases align to TRBD1. The TCR sequence derives from a girl aged 10 to 17 in good health and CMV-seropositive. Sequenced input: PBMCs. Here the CDR3 reads CASSYNRGIEKLFF. For the CDR3, the DNA is TGTGCCAGCAGTTACAACAGGGGGATTGAAAAACTGTTTTTT.